Below, 4 T cell receptor beta chains from the same sample are listed, as sequenced in a study of cytomegalovirus exposure and HLA in healthy donors. Primers: 60 Vbeta forward and 13 Jbeta reverse. Sequencing was performed with immunoSEQ multiplex PCR; in TCRdb, only in-frame clones are kept and a portion is missing. The top ten hold over 1.5% of the sample, which has some 55,000 clones, approximately 80% seen once. The sample comprised PBMCs. These receptors were obtained from a man aged 35 to 55 in good health and CMV-seronegative.

V and J are TRBV5-1 and TRBJ1-6, with D perhaps TRBD1 (6 bases). Germline V gives CDR1 SGHRS, CDR2 YFSETQ. This CDR3 has 15 residues. V lost 4 bases and J 8 bases, leaving 16 bases between the germline ends. CDR3 nucleotides: TGCGCCAGCAGCGCCGGACAGCCAAGGGATTCACCCCTCCACTTT. This encodes CASSAGQPRDSPLHF. The full variable domain, its missing parts supplied by reference TRBV5-1 and TRBJ1-6, is KAGVTQTPRYLIKTRGQQVTLSCSPISGHRSVSWYQQTPGQGLQFLFEYFSETQRNKGNFPGRFSGRQFSNSRSEMNVSTLELGDSALYLCASSAGQPRDSPLHFGNGTRLTVT.

The rearrangement uses TRBV5-1 and TRBJ1-4; D is perhaps TRBD1 (6 bases). The V and J ends lost 2 bases and 8 bases respectively, with 10 bases between them. Germline V CDR1 and CDR2: SGHRS, YFSETQ. This CDR3 is built from 13 residues. The CDR3, as DNA: TGCGCCAGCAGCTTAGACCAGGGGGAAAAACTGTTTTTT. Residues: CASSLDQGEKLFF.

The chain uses TRBV6-1 and TRBJ1-5; TRBD1 is a possible D gene (5 bases). Germline-derived CDR1 and CDR2 are MNHNS and SASEGT. The CDR3 length is 13 residues. V was clipped by 6 bases and J by 9 bases, with 15 bases between them. CDR3 DNA sequence: TGTGCCAGCAGGGGAGGCGGGGGGGGGCCCCAGCATTTT. It encodes CASRGGGGGPQHF.

The chain links TRBV5-1 to TRBJ1-4; possibly TRBD1 for D (5 bases). The V gene's germline CDR1 is SGHRS and CDR2 YFSETQ. Trimming removed 0 bases from V and 8 bases from J, with 11 bases in between. This CDR3 contains 14 residues. DNA of the CDR3: TGCGCCAGCAGCTTGGCCCTCAGGGAAGAAAAACTGTTTTTT. It yields the protein CASSLALREEKLFF.